This TCR beta chain was obtained from a study of blood T cell repertoires in COVID-19 (dated by TCRdb to 2020 to 2022). As for the study more broadly: Samples covering the acute and convalescent phases of COVID-19 were provided by collaborators in the United States, Italy and Spain. The samples were drawn from two sources: the first 160 participants of the ongoing ImmuneRACE study, and 1,254 subjects contributed by 6 global collaborators. The dataset comprised deeply sampled blood TCRbeta repertoires from subjects exposed to, actively infected with, or recovered from COVID-19. The repertoires were made available in a free public database intended to serve as a resource for research on the immune response to SARS-CoV-2. Sample metadata almost always included a de-identified subject ID, COVID-19 status, age in years and sex. The material from the prospective study consisted of cDNA or gDNA derived from T cells, B-cell-depleted T cells, or PBMCs. HLA class I and class II types, where available, came from metadata supplied by the sample provider rather than from assay-based typing. Broader findings and caveats from the paper: The quantity of clinical and demographic metadata differed by source and by participant and was supplied without curation.

Worth noting for this clone: This clone's antigen is unknown. Per-base quality was not reported, and no clone a single base away is much larger than it.

Including cysteine and phenylalanine, the CDR3 has 13 amino acids. The DNA shown is the 39-base CDR3, in frame from base 1. Here V drops 6 bases and J drops 6 bases, and the junction holds 4 bases not matched to any gene. Via the germline V gene, CDR1 is KGHSH and CDR2 LQKENI. TCRbeta CDR3 regions were amplified from genomic DNA using the immunoSEQ Assay, a bias-controlled multiplex PCR. As for the original processing: Within the assay, amplification of reference gene primers was used to estimate how many nucleated cells each sample contained. Sequence reads were collapsed and filtered to measure the absolute abundance of every unique TCRbeta CDR3 rearrangement. Productive Simpson clonality was computed per sample as the square root of Simpson's diversity index over productive rearrangements. TCRdb retrieved this table from immuneACCESS and kept in-frame rearrangements only. Not all clones are present; in checked studies, unresolved V genes account for under half, and no reason is known for the remainder. V and J calls and clone size are those listed in that table; D and trimming were worked out from the DNA. This sample holds roughly 110,000 clones; around 83% were observed only once. The ten top clones hold around 4.5% of the sample.

Collaborating institutions collected whole blood in K2EDTA tubes following their own protocols. For TCRbeta analysis, collaborators shipped samples in one of three forms: frozen whole blood, isolated PBMCs, or DNA extracted from either of those sample types. The chain joins TRBV18 to TRBJ1-2; the central 10 bases match TRBD1. This clonotype was sampled from a man in his sixties or seventies with acute or convalescent COVID-19. The source material was peripheral blood. The bases are TGTGCCAGCTCGCCGGGACAGGGGCATGGCTACACCTTC. The resulting protein is CASSPGQGHGYTF. Beyond the CDR3, the reference TRBV18 and TRBJ1-2 genes provide the residues; the full variable domain reads: NAGVMQNPRHLVRRRGQEARLRCSPMKGHSHVYWYRQLPEEGLKFMVYLQKENIIDESGMPKERFSAEFPKEGPSILRIQQVVRGDSAAYFCASSPGQGHGYTFGSGTRLTVV.